This T cell receptor (beta chain) emerged from a study of CD8+ T cells in alopecia areata. Study-wide background: Treated patients received oral tofacitinib, 5 to 10 mg twice daily. Scoring of severity for treated patients was based on percentage of affected scalp area.

Sequencing templates came from extracted RNA that was reverse transcribed into cDNA. Libraries were prepared by immunoSEQ multiplex PCR; TCRdb keeps only in-frame clonotypes and omits some of them. Here the sample spans 200,000 to 250,000 clones, around three fifths being singletons. The CDR3 runs to 12 residues. The V gene's germline CDR1 is GTSNPN and CDR2 SVGIG (reference sequence). Trimming pared 2 bases from V and 3 bases from J, leaving 8 bases between. Sample treatment: oral pan-JAK inhibitor, 5-10 mg twice daily. PBMCs served as the source from which CD4+ and CD8+ T cells were sorted. This sequence originates from a human donor with alopecia areata. The material sequenced was CD4+ T cells sorted from blood, taken at week 4, from a patient treated with tofacitinib. The chain couples TRBV30 to TRBJ2-7; perhaps TRBD1 as D (5 bases). CDR3 DNA sequence: TGTGCCTGGAGTCCCCAGGGCTACGAGCAGTACTTC. Translating it yields CAWSPQGYEQYF.